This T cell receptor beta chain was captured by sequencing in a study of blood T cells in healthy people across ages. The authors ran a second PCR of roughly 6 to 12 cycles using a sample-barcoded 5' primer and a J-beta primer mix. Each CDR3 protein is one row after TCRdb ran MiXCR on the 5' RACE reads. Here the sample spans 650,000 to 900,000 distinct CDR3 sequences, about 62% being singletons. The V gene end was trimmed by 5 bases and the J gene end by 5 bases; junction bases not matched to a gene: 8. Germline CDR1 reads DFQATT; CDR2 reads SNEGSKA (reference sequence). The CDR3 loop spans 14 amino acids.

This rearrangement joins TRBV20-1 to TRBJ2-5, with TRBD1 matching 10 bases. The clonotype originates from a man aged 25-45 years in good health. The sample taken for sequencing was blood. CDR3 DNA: TGCAGTGCTCCCGGGACAGGGGTTAGGGAGACCCAGTACTTC. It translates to CSAPGTGVRETQYF.